One sample yielded the 22 T cell receptor beta chains listed below, sequenced in a study of cytomegalovirus exposure and HLA in healthy donors. Primers: 60 Vbeta forward and 13 Jbeta reverse. TCRdb's table, derived via immunoSEQ multiplex PCR, lists solely in-frame clones and lacks some. This table holds 90,000 to 95,000 clones, around 77% found once. Source material: PBMCs. These receptors were collected from a man under 40 in good health and CMV-seronegative.

The V call is TRBV4-2, the J call TRBJ2-7; 12 bases map to TRBD1. CDR1 and CDR2 from the germline V gene are LGHNA and YNFKEQ. The CDR3 runs to 21 residues. Trimming removed 2 bases from V and 5 bases from J; junction bases left unmatched: 22. The CDR3 DNA follows: TGTGCCAGCAGCCAATATTGGGGGGACAGGGGGCCGGGCGAAGGGGTCCACGAGCAGTACTTC. It encodes CASSQYWGDRGPGEGVHEQYF.

The genes are TRBV5-6 and TRBJ1-4, with no clear D. Trimming took off 4 bases at V and 0 bases at J, with 10 bases between the two ends. CDR1 and CDR2 (germline): SGHDT, YYEEEE. The CDR3 totals 15 residues. The CDR3 sequence: CASSPAGATNEKLFF. CDR3 in DNA: TGTGCCAGCAGCCCTGCTGGAGCAACTAATGAAAAACTGTTTTTT.

The chain links TRBV7-6 to TRBJ1-2; 7 nucleotides agree with TRBD1. The germline gives CDR1 SGHVS, CDR2 FNYEAQ. This CDR3 is built from 15 residues. V was pared by 0 bases and J by 8 bases, with 9 bases of the junction left unmatched. CDR3 sequence reads: CASSLAETGYMGYTF. In DNA form, the CDR3 reads TGTGCCAGCAGCTTAGCTGAGACAGGGTATATGGGCTACACCTTC.

This rearrangement joins TRBV2 to TRBJ1-5, with D possibly being TRBD1 (6 bases). In germline, CDR1 is SNHLY, CDR2 FYNNEI. Trimming took off 5 bases at V and 5 bases at J, with 16 bases between the two ends. CDR3 length: 15 amino acids. CDR3 loop: CASSSADSTYQPQHF. The CDR3 nucleotides read TGTGCCAGCAGTTCCGCGGACAGTACCTATCAGCCCCAGCATTTT.

The chain has TRBV7-2 and TRBJ1-1; TRBD1 matches 7 bases. V shed 1 base, J shed 1 base, and the junction held 6 bases outside the gene matches. The germline CDR1 and CDR2 sequences are SGHTA and FQGNSA. The CDR3 runs to 16 residues. CDR3 sequence: CASSLGGTVGNTEAFF. The DNA of the CDR3 is TGTGCCAGCAGCTTAGGAGGGACAGTGGGGAACACTGAAGCTTTCTTT. Full variable domain (remainder filled in from reference TRBV7-2 and TRBJ1-1): GAGVSQSPSNKVTEKGKDVELRCDPISGHTALYWYRQSLGQGLEFLIYFQGNSAPDKSGLPSDRFSAERTGGSVSTLTIQRTQQEDSAVYLCASSLGGTVGNTEAFFGQGTRLTVV.

CDR3 region: CASSNRDREGSSYGYTF. The CDR3 coding sequence is TGTGCCAGCAGCAACCGGGACAGGGAAGGGAGTAGCTATGGCTACACCTTC. The rearrangement joins TRBV9 to TRBJ1-2; 9 bases fit TRBD1. This CDR3 is 17 amino acids long. The J segment lost 4 bases and the V segment lost 4 bases, leaving 14 bases of the junction unmatched. Per the germline V gene, CDR1 is SGDLS and CDR2 is YYNGEE.

This clone was recorded only once. The chain combines TRBV7-9 with TRBJ1-1; no definite D call. Trimming took off 1 base at V and 3 bases at J, with 21 bases between the two ends. The germline V gene has CDR1 SEHNR and CDR2 FQNEAQ (reference sequence). The CDR3 runs 18 residues. CDR3 DNA: TGTGCCAGCAGCTTAGGATGGACGGAACCTAGGGAGGACACTGAAGCTTTCTTT. It is translated as CASSLGWTEPREDTEAFF.

The V and J genes are TRBV19 and TRBJ2-2, with 8 bases fitting TRBD2. V gave up 4 bases and J gave up 6 bases; unmatched junction bases: 4. The CDR3 covers 14 residues. CDR1 and CDR2 (germline): LNHDA, SQIVND (reference sequence). DNA of the CDR3: TGTGCCAGTAGTAGCTCGGGAGGGTCCGGGGAGCTGTTTTTT. It translates to CASSSSGGSGELFF. Looking up the rest from reference TRBV19 and TRBJ2-2 gives the full variable domain: DGGITQSPKYLFRKEGQNVTLSCEQNLNHDAMYWYRQDPGQGLRLIYYSQIVNDFQKGDIAEGYSVSREKKESFPLTVTSAQKNPTAFYLCASSSSGGSGELFFGEGSRLTVL.

Details on this clone: Other DNA sequences within the sample encode an identical CDR3. The rearrangement links TRBV9 to TRBJ2-2; 10 nucleotides align to TRBD1. V was clipped by 2 bases and J by 7 bases; unmatched bases: 5. There are 15 residues in the CDR3. Germline V gives CDR1 SGDLS, CDR2 YYNGEE. This CDR3 is CASSVEGQGVGELFF. The CDR3 region has the DNA TGTGCCAGCAGCGTTGAAGGACAGGGGGTCGGGGAGCTGTTTTTT.

This chain joins TRBV6-8 and TRBJ2-5, with TRBD2 matching over 7 bases. This CDR3 comprises 16 residues. V was clipped by 7 bases and J by 4 bases; unmatched bases: 15. Germline V gene data show CDR1 as MNHGY and CDR2 as SAAAGT. The CDR3 loop is CASTPDVERGGETQYF. CDR3 DNA sequence: TGTGCCAGCACCCCCGACGTGGAACGCGGGGGAGAGACCCAGTACTTC.

The sample holds a few counts of this clone. The chain carries TRBV5-4 and TRBJ1-5; 9 bases match TRBD1. Germline V gives CDR1 SGHNT, CDR2 YYREEE (reference sequence). V shed 4 bases and J 5 bases; nucleotides not matched to a gene: 13. The CDR3 sequence is 17 residues long. The CDR3 reads CASSPGTGLPGDQPQHF. CDR3 in DNA: TGTGCCAGCAGCCCGGGGACAGGGCTCCCCGGGGATCAGCCCCAGCATTTT.

The chain is built from TRBV6-1 and TRBJ2-7; D is possibly TRBD1 (5 bases). V lost 5 bases to trimming and J lost 3 bases, with 17 bases between them. The CDR3 length is 15 residues. Germline lookup yields CDR1 MNHNS and CDR2 SASEGT. The CDR3 DNA is TGTGCCAGCAGTCACCCCGACAGCCAACACTACGAGCAGTACGTC. This encodes CASSHPDSQHYEQYV.

V usage is TRBV7-2 and J usage is TRBJ1-1; the match to TRBD1 covers 7 bases. Germline V CDR1 and CDR2: SGHTA, FQGNSA. This CDR3 contains 18 residues. V lost 4 bases, J lost 8 bases, and 22 bases stayed unmatched. The CDR3 DNA reads as TGTGCCAGCAGCTCAGACATCTACCTCAGGGGGACGGGCGCAGAAGCTTTCTTT. This sequence encodes CASSSDIYLRGTGAEAFF.

The chain combines TRBV5-4 with TRBJ1-3, with D possibly TRBD1 on 5 matching bases. The V end lost 1 base, the J end lost 1 base, and 9 bases lay between the germline ends. The CDR3 loop spans 15 amino acids. The V gene's germline CDR1 is SGHNT and CDR2 YYREEE (reference sequence). In nucleotides, the CDR3 is TGTGCCAGCAGCTTGTGGGCAGGGTCTGGAAACACCATATATTTT. Translated, it gives CASSLWAGSGNTIYF.

The chain links TRBV7-6 to TRBJ1-3; D gene unclear. V was shortened by 6 bases and J by 2 bases, with 17 bases between the two germline ends. The CDR3 covers 16 residues. Germline values: CDR1 SGHVS, CDR2 FNYEAQ. The CDR3 DNA is TGTGCCAGCAGGGATCTCGATTCCGGAGCTGGAAACACCATATATTTT. Its protein product is CASRDLDSGAGNTIYF.

This clone occurred a few times. The rearrangement uses TRBV10-3 and TRBJ2-7; TRBD2 matches at 7 bases. This CDR3 is 14 amino acids long. V was pared by 0 bases and J by 3 bases, with 2 bases of the junction left unmatched. Germline CDR1 is ENHRY and CDR2 is SYGVKD. CDR3 amino acids: CAISESASGYEQYF. The CDR3 nucleotides read TGTGCCATCAGTGAGTCAGCTAGCGGCTACGAGCAGTACTTC.

This chain links TRBV5-1 with TRBJ2-7; TRBD2 is a possible D gene (10 bases). Germline CDR1 SGHRS, CDR2 YFSETQ. The CDR3 is made up of 20 amino acids. As DNA, the CDR3 is TGCGCCAGCAGCTTGAGAGGGGCGGCGGGGACAGGGACTAGCGAACACCCGTCGGACGTC. Translation gives CASSLRGAAGTGTSEHPSDV.

This chain uses TRBV15 with TRBJ2-5, with 8 bases fitting TRBD1. The CDR3 spans 16 residues. The V and J ends lost 0 bases and 6 bases, in that order; junction bases with no gene match: 9. Germline V gene data show CDR1 as LNHNV and CDR2 as YYDKDF (reference sequence). CDR3 sequence (DNA): TGTGCCACCAGCAGAGATCGGACAGGGTTTGAAAAGACCCAGTACTTC. Its protein product is CATSRDRTGFEKTQYF.

This clone is a singleton in its sample. This chain joins TRBV2 and TRBJ2-3; D is possibly TRBD2 (6 bases). In germline, CDR1 is SNHLY, CDR2 FYNNEI. The CDR3 runs to 15 residues. The germline V and J ends were trimmed by 0 bases and 5 bases, with 12 bases remaining between them. In DNA, the CDR3 is TGTGCCAGCAGTGAAGCGGGGGGAGGAATAGATACGCAGTATTTT. Residues: CASSEAGGGIDTQYF.

The chain carries TRBV19 and TRBJ2-7; D is unresolved. The V and J ends lost 3 bases and 0 bases respectively, with 6 bases between them. CDR1 and CDR2 from the germline V gene are LNHDA and SQIVND (reference sequence). The CDR3 totals 13 residues. In nucleotides, the CDR3 is TGTGCCAGTAGTATGGGCCTCTCCTACGAGCAGTACGTC. This gives the protein CASSMGLSYEQYV.

The rearrangement uses TRBV2 and TRBJ2-5; D may be TRBD1 (6 bases). V lost 5 bases and J 0 bases, leaving 10 bases between the germline ends. Per germline, CDR1 SNHLY and CDR2 FYNNEI. This CDR3 has 14 residues. Written as DNA, the CDR3 is TGTGCCAGCAGTAGGGACACTTACCAAGAGACCCAGTACTTC. This translates into CASSRDTYQETQYF.

This chain uses TRBV5-4 with TRBJ2-6; 7 bases fit TRBD2. V dropped 4 bases and J dropped 0; count of bases not matched to a gene: 7. Germline CDR1 and CDR2: SGHNT and YYREEE (reference sequence). There are 17 residues in the CDR3. The CDR3 here is CASSRLGGGSGANVLTF. The CDR3 DNA follows: TGTGCCAGCAGCCGCCTGGGGGGGGGCTCTGGGGCCAACGTCCTGACTTTC.